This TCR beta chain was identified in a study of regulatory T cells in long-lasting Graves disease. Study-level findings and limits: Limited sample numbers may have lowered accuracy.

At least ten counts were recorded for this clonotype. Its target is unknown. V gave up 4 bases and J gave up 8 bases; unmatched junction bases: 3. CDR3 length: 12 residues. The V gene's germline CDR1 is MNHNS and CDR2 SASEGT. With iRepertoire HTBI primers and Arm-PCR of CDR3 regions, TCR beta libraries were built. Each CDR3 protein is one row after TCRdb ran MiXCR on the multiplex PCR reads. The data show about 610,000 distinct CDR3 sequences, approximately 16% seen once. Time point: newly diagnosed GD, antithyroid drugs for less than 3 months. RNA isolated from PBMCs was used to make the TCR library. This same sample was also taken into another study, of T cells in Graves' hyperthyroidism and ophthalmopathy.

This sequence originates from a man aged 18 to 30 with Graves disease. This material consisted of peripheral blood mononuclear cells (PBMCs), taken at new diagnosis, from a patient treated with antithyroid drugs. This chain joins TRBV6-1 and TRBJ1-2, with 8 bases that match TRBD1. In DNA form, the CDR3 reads TGTGCCAGCAGTGCGGACAGGGCGGGCTACACCTTC. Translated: CASSADRAGYTF.